The present T cell receptor (beta chain) was sequenced within a study of Ad26.COV2.S vaccination and SARS-CoV-2 variants. The treatment is: some 20 received Ad26.COV2.S at low or high dose, single or two shots; a few received placebo; per-sample allocation not given. Samples came from day 63 after the first vaccine or placebo injection. The trim removed 2 bases at V and 5 bases at J, leaving 9 bases unmatched. The CDR3 extends over 15 amino acids. CDR1 is SQVTM and CDR2 is ANQGSEA in the germline V gene. Only in-frame clones appear in the TCRdb table, and some are missing; sequencing was by immunoSEQ multiplex PCR. The table includes roughly 350,000 clones, roughly 90% detected once. Points from the study as a whole: Total responses of T cells may have been underestimated by the analyses of TCR breadth and depth.

Comments on this clone: Antigen specificity is unknown.

The chain uses TRBV29-1 and TRBJ2-1; 7 positions agree with TRBD2. Source: peripheral blood, taken in a trial of Ad26.COV2.S vaccine versus placebo. This receptor was obtained from a person aged 18-65 years who received the Ad26.COV2.S COVID-19 vaccine or a placebo. CDR3 DNA sequence: TGCAGCGTTGAAAGGTGGCAGGGAGGGAACAATGAGCAGTTCTTC. Protein: CSVERWQGGNNEQFF.